This T cell receptor beta chain was obtained from a study of cytomegalovirus exposure and HLA in healthy donors. At sampling all donors were nominally healthy, likely with unrecorded immune exposures. The ends were cut back, 1 base at V and 4 bases at J, with 11 bases in the middle. The CDR3 consists of 13 residues. In germline, CDR1 is GTSNPN, CDR2 SVGIG (reference sequence). Notes on this clone: Its antigen remains unidentified.

The PCR was carried out with 60 Vbeta primers and 13 Jbeta primers. The data were produced by immunoSEQ multiplex PCR, yet TCRdb's version contains in-frame clones alone and is incomplete. The table lists 95,000 to 150,000 clones, roughly 66% of them singletons. Study-wide findings and caveats: An analysis that came later showed most CMV-associated TCR beta chains appearing HLA-restricted.

The source of this sequence is a man younger than 35 in good health and CMV-seronegative. Sequencing was done on a sample of PBMCs. The chain links TRBV30 to TRBJ2-7; D not certain. The CDR3 DNA reads TGTGCCTGGAGTGCCTTGATCGGTTACGAGCAGTACTTC. The encoded protein is CAWSALIGYEQYF.